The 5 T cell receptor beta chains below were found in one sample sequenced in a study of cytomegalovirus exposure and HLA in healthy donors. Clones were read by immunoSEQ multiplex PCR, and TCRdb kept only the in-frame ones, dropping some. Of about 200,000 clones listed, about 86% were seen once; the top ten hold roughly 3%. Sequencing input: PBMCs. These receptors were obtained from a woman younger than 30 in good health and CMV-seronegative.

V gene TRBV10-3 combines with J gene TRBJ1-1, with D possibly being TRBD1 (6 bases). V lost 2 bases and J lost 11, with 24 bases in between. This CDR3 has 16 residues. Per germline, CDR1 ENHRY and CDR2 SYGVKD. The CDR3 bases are TGTGCCATCAGTGAGGCAATGGATCCGAATACAGGGAACGCTTTCTTT. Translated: CAISEAMDPNTGNAFF.

CDR3 coding DNA: TGTGCCAGCAGCTTAGGGATGGGCGGGAGGACCGCTTGGATCAACGAGCAGTACTTC. This codes for CASSLGMGGRTAWINEQYF. The chain links TRBV11-2 to TRBJ2-7, with TRBD2 matching 8 bases. Looked up from germline, CDR1 is SGHAT and CDR2 is FQNNGV. After removal of 1 base from V and 5 bases from J, the junction contained 19 bases not matched to a gene. CDR3 length: 19 amino acids.

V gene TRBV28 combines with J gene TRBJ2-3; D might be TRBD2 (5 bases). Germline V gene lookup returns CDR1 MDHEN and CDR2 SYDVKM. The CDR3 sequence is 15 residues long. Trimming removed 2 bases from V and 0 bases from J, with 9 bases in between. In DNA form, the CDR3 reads TGTGCCAGCAGTTTAGCAGCGGCGAGCACAGATACGCAGTATTTT. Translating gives CASSLAAASTDTQYF.

The CDR3 spells CASSWTSGIKDTQYF. DNA for the CDR3: TGTGCCAGCAGTTGGACTAGCGGGATAAAAGATACGCAGTATTTT. The V gene is TRBV27, the J gene TRBJ2-3; 12 nucleotides align to TRBD2. The CDR3 spans 15 residues. The germline gives CDR1 MNHEY, CDR2 SMNVEV (reference sequence). The V segment lost 4 bases and the J segment 5 bases; nucleotides outside the gene matches: 4.

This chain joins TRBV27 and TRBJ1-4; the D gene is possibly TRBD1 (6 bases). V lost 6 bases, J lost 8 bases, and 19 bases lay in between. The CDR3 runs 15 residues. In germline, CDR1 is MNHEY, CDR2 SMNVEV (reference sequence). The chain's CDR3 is CASSKTGLMGEKLFF. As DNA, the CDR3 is TGTGCCAGCAGCAAAACAGGGCTTATGGGCGAAAAACTGTTTTTT.